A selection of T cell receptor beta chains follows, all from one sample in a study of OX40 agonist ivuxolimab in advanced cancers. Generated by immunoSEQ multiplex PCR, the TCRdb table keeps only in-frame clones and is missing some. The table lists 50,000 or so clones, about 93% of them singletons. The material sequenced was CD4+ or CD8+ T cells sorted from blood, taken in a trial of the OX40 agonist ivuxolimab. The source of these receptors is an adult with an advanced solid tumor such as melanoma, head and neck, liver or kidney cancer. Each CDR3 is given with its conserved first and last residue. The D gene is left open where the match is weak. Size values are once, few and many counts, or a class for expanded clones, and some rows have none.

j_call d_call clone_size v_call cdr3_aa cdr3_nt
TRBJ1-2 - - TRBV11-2 CASRLGGDNGYTF TGTGCCAGCAGACTGGGGGGTGACAATGGCTACACCTTC
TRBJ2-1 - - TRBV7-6 CASSLYPPGVYNEQFF TGTGCCAGCAGCTTATATCCCCCGGGAGTGTACAATGAGCAGTTCTTC
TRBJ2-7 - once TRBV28 CASSPLTGSYEQYF TGTGCCAGCAGTCCCTTAACGGGGTCCTACGAGCAGTACTTC
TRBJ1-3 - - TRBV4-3 CASSQEGGAGNTIYF TGCGCCAGCAGCCAAGAAGGAGGGGCTGGAAACACCATATATTTT
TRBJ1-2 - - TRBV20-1 CSATGSGYTF TGCAGTGCTACAGGGAGTGGCTACACCTTC
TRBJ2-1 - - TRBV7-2 CASSYTSLRDEQFF TGTGCCAGCAGCTACACTAGCCTGCGCGATGAGCAGTTCTTC
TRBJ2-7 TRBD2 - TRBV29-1 CSVESLAGGVYEQYF TGCAGCGTTGAATCCCTAGCGGGAGGGGTTTACGAGCAGTACTTC
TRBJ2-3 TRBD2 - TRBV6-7 CASSTLPTGLAGPRTDTQYF TGTGCCAGCAGTACTTTACCTACGGGACTAGCGGGACCACGCACAGATACGCAGTATTTT
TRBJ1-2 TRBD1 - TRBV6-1 CASSLGQGEGYTF TGTGCCAGCAGCCTCGGACAGGGGGAAGGCTACACCTTC
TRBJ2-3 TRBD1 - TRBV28 CASSLLGQGTTDTQYF TGTGCCAGCAGTTTATTGGGACAGGGGACCACAGATACGCAGTATTTT
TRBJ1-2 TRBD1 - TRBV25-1 CASSGGTGVGYGYTF TGTGCCAGCAGTGGAGGGACAGGGGTAGGGTATGGCTACACCTTC
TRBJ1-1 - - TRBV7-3 CASSERNMNTEAFF TGTGCCAGCAGCGAACGTAACATGAACACTGAAGCTTTCTTT
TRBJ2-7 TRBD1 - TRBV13 CASSSRQGLSYYEQYF TGTGCCAGCAGCTCCCGACAGGGTTTGAGTTACTACGAGCAGTACTTC
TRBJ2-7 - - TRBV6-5 CASSYSLGQKSAEQYF TGTGCCAGCAGTTACTCTCTCGGGCAGAAATCCGCCGAGCAGTACTTC
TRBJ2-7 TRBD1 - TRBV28 CASSLFLGQGDEQYF TGTGCCAGCAGTTTATTCCTGGGACAGGGTGACGAGCAGTACTTC
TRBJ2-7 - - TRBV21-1 CASSSGTNYEQYF TGTGCCAGCAGTTCCGGGACTAACTACGAGCAGTACTTC
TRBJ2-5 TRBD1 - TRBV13 CASSSPLDRGQETQYF TGTGCCAGCAGCTCCCCCTTGGACAGGGGCCAAGAGACCCAGTACTTC
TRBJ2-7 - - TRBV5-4 CASSGSSYEQYF TGTGCCAGCAGCGGCAGCTCCTACGAGCAGTACTTC
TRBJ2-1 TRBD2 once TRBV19 CASSLAGGSYNEQFF TGTGCCAGTAGCTTAGCGGGAGGGTCCTACAATGAGCAGTTCTTC
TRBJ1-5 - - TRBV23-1 CASSPKMGVMPSNQPQHF TGCGCCAGCAGTCCGAAGATGGGGGTGATGCCTAGCAATCAGCCCCAGCATTTT
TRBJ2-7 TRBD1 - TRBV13 CASSLGQGAPSSYEQYF TGTGCCAGCAGCTTAGGACAGGGGGCCCCATCCTCCTACGAGCAGTACTTC
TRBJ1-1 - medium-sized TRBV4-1 CASSQVPNTEAFF TGCGCCAGCAGCCAAGTACCTAACACTGAAGCTTTCTTT
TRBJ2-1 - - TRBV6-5 CASSYVGKNYNEQFF TGTGCCAGCAGTTACGTGGGCAAAAACTACAATGAGCAGTTCTTC
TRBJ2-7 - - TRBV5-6 CASSFSGSSYEQYF TGTGCCAGCAGCTTTAGCGGAAGCTCCTACGAGCAGTACTTC
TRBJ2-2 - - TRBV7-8 CASSPETGELFF TGTGCCAGCAGCCCCGAAACCGGGGAGCTGTTTTTT
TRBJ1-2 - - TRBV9 CASSASSVNYGYTF TGTGCCAGCAGCGCTAGCAGTGTTAACTATGGCTACACCTTC
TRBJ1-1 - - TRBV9 CASSGEGTVMNTEAFF TGTGCCAGCAGCGGAGAAGGAACAGTAATGAACACTGAAGCTTTCTTT
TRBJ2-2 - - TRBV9 CASSVAGRGTGELFF TGTGCCAGCAGCGTAGCGGGACGGGGCACCGGGGAGCTGTTTTTT